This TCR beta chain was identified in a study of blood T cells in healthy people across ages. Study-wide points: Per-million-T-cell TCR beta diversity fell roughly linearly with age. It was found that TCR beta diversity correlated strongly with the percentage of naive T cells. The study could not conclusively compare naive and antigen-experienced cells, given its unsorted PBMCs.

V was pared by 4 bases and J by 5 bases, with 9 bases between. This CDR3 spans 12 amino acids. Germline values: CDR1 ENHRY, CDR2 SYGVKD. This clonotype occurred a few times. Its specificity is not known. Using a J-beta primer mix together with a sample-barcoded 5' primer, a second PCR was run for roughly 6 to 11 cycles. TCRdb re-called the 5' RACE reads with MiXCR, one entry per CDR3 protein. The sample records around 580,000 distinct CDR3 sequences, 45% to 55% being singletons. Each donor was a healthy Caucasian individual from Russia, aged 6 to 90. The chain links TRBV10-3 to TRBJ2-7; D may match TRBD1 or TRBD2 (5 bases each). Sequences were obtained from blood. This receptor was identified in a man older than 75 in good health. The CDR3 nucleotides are TGTGCCATCAGTGTGGGGACGAACGAGCAGTACTTC. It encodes CAISVGTNEQYF.